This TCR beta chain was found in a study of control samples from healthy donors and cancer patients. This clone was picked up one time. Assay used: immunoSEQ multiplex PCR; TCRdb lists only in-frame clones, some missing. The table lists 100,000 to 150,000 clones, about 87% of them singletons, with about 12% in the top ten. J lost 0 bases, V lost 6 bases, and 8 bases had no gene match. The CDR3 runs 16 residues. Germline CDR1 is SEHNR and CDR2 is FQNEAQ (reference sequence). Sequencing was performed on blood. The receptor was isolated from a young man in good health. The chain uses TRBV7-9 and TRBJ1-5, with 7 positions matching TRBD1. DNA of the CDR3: TGTGCCAGCAGTCGGGACAGTGCTGGTAGCAATCAGCCCCAGCATTTT. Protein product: CASSRDSAGSNQPQHF.